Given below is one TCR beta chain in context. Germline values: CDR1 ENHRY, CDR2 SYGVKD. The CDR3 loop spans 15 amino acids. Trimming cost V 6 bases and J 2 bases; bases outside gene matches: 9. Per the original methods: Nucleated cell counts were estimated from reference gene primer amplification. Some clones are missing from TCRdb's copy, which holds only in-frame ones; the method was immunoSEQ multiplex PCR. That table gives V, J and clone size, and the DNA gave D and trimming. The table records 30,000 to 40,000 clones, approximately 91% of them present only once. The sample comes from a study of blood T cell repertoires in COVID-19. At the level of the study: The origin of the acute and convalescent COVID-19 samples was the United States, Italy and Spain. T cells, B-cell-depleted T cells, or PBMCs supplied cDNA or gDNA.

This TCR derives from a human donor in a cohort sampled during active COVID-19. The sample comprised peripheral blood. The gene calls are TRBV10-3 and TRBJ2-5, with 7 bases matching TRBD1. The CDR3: CAISQTDRVQETQYF. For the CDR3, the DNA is TGTGCCATCAGCCAAACAGACAGGGTGCAAGAGACCCAGTACTTC.